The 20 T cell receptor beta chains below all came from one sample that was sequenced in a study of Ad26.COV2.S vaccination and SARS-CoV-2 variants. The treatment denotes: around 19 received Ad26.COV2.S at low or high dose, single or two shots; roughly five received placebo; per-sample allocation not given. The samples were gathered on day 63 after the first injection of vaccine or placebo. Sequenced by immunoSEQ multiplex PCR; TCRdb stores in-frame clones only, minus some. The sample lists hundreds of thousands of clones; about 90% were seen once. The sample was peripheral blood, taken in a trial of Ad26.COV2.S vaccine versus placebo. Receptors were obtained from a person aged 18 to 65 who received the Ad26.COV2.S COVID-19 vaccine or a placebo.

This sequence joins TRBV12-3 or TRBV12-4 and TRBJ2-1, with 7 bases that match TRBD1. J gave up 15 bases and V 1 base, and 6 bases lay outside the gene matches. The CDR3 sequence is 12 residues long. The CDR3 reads CASSLGGGFMFF. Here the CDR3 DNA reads TGTGCCAGCAGTTTAGGAGGGGGCTTTATGTTCTTC.

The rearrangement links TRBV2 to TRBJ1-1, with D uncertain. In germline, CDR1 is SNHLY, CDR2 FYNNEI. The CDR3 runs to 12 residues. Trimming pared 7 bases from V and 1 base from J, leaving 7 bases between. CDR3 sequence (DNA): TGTGCCAGCAAACTCCAGAACACTGAAGCTTTCTTT. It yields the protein CASKLQNTEAFF.

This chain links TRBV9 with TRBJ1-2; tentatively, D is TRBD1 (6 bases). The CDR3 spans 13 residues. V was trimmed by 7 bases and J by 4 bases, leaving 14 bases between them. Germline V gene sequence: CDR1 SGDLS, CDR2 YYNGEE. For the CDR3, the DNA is TGTGCCAGCCGTCCGGCAGGGGCCTATGGCTACACCTTC. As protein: CASRPAGAYGYTF.

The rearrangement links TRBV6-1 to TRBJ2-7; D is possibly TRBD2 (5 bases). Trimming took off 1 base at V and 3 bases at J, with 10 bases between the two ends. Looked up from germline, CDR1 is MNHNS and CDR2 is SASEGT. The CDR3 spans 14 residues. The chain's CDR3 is CASSEETEVYEQYF. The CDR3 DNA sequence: TGTGCCAGCAGTGAAGAGACGGAGGTCTACGAGCAGTACTTC.

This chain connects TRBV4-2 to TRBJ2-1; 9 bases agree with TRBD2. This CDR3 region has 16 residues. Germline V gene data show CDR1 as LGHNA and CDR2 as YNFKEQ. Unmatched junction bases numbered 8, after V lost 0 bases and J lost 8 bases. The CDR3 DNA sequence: TGTGCCAGCAGCCAAGAGCCTAGCGGGAATGGCGATGAGCAGTTCTTC. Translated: CASSQEPSGNGDEQFF.

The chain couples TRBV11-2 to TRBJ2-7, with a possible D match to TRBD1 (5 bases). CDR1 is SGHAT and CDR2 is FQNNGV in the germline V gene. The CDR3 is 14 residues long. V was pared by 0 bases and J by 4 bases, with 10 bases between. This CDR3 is CASSLDPQGYEQYF. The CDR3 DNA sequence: TGTGCCAGCAGCTTAGATCCCCAGGGATACGAGCAGTACTTC.

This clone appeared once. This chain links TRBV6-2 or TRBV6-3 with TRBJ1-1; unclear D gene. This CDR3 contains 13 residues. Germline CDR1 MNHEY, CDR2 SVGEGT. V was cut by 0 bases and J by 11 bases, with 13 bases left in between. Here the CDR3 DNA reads TGTGCCAGCAGTTACTCCCGCATGACATACGCTTTCTTT. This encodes CASSYSRMTYAFF.

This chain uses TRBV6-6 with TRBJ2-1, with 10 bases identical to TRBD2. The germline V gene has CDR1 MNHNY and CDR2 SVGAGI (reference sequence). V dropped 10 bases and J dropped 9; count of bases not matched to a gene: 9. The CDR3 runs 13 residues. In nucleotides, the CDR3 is TGTGCCATGGCCAGCGGGAGGGCCTTTGAGCAGTTCTTC. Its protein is CAMASGRAFEQFF.

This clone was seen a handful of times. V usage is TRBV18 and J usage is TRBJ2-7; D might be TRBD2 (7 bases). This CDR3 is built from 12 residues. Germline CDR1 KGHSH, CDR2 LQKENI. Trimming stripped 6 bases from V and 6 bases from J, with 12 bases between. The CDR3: CASSRGGGEQYF. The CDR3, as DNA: TGTGCCAGCTCCCGAGGGGGGGGCGAGCAGTACTTC. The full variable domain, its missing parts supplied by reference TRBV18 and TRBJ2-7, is NAGVMQNPRHLVRRRGQEARLRCSPMKGHSHVYWYRQLPEEGLKFMVYLQKENIIDESGMPKERFSAEFPKEGPSILRIQQVVRGDSAAYFCASSRGGGEQYFGPGTRLTVT.

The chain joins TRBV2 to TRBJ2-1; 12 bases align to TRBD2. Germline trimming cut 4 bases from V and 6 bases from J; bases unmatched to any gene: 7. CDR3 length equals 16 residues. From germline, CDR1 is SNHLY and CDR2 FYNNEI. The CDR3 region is CASSASLAGGLNEQFF. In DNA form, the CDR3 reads TGTGCCAGCAGTGCCTCACTAGCGGGAGGTCTCAATGAGCAGTTCTTC.

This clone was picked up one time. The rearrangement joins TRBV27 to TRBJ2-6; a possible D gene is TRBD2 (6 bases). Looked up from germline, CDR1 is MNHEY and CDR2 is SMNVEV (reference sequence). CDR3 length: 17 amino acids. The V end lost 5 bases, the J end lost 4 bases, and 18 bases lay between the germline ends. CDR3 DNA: TGTGCCAGCAGTCCGCCGCGGGGATCTTTGGGGGCCAACGTCCTGACTTTC. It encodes CASSPPRGSLGANVLTF.

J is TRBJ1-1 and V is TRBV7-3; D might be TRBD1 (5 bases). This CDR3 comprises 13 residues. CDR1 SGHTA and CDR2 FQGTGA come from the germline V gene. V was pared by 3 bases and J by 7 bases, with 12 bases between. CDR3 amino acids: CASSLRGPNEAFF. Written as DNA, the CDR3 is TGTGCCAGCAGCTTGAGGGGACCGAATGAAGCTTTCTTT. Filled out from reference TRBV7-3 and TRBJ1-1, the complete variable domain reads GAGVSQTPSNKVTEKGKYVELRCDPISGHTALYWYRQSLGQGPEFLIYFQGTGAADDSGLPNDRFFAVRPEGSVSTLKIQRTERGDSAVYLCASSLRGPNEAFFGQGTRLTVV.

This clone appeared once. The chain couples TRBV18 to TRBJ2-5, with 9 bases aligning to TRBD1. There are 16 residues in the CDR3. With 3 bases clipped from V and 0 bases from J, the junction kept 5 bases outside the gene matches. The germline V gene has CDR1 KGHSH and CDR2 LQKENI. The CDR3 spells CASSPGTGTNQETQYF. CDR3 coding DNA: TGTGCCAGCTCACCCGGGACAGGGACGAACCAAGAGACCCAGTACTTC.

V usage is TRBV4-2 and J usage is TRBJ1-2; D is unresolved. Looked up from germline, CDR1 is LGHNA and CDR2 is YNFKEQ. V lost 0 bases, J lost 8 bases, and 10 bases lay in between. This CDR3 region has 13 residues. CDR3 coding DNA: TGTGCCAGCAGCCAAGAGGGGAGTAGGGGCTACACCTTC. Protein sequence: CASSQEGSRGYTF.

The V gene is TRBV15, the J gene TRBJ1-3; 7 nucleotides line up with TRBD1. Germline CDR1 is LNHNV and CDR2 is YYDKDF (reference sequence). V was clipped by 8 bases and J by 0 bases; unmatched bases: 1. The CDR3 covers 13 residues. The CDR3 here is CATGQDSGNTIYF. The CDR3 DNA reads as TGTGCCACCGGACAGGACTCTGGAAACACCATATATTTT.

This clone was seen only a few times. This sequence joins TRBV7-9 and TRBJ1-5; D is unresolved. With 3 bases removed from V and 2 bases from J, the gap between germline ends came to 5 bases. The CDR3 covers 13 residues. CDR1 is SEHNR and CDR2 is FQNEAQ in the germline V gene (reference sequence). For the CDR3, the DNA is TGTGCCAGCAGCTTTTACGGCAATCAGCCCCAGCATTTT. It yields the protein CASSFYGNQPQHF.

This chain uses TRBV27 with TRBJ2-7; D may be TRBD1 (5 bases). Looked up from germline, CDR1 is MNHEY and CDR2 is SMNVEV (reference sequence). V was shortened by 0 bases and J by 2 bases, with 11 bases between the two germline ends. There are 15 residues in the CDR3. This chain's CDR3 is CASSLSRQTTYEQYF. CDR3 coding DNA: TGTGCCAGCAGTTTATCCCGACAGACAACCTACGAGCAGTACTTC.

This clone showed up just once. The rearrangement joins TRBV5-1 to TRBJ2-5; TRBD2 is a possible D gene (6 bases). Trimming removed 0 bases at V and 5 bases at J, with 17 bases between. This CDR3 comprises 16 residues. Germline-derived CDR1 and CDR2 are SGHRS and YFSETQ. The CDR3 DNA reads TGCGCCAGCAGCTTGGCTGGGGGGAGTCGGGAGGAGACCCAGTACTTC. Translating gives CASSLAGGSREETQYF. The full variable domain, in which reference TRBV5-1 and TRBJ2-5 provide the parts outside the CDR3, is KAGVTQTPRYLIKTRGQQVTLSCSPISGHRSVSWYQQTPGQGLQFLFEYFSETQRNKGNFPGRFSGRQFSNSRSEMNVSTLELGDSALYLCASSLAGGSREETQYFGPGTRLLVL.

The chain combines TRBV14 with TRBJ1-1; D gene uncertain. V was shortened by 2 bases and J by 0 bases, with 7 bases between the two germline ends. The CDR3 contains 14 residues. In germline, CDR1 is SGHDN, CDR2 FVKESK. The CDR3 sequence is CASSQFLLNTEAFF. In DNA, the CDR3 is TGTGCCAGCAGCCAATTTCTCCTGAACACTGAAGCTTTCTTT.

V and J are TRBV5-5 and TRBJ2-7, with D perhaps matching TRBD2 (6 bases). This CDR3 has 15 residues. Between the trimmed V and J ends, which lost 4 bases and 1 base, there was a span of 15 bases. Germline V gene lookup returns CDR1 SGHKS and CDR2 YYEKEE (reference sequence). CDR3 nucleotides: TGTGCCAGCAGCCAAGGGACTTCTATTTCCTACGAGCAGTACTTC. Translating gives CASSQGTSISYEQYF.